This T cell receptor (beta chain) was recorded in a study of T cells after yellow fever vaccination. Overall study results and limits: Reappearing after the booster were most of the clones from primary vaccination (roughly 96% CD4, approximately 86% CD8).

5'RACE template switching produced TCR cDNA carrying a universal primer site and UMIs. Using its own MiXCR run on the 5' RACE reads, TCRdb lists one record per CDR3 protein. The sample lists around 68,000 distinct CDR3 sequences; around 7% were seen once. In its sample, this clonotype was seen many times. Antigen unknown. Source: CD8+ T cells sorted from PBMCs, taken around 10 days after the first yellow fever vaccination. This receptor was identified in a young man who received the YFV17D yellow fever vaccine.

CDR3 bases: TGTGCCAGCAGTTCGGGGACATTTGAGCAGTTCTTC. This gives the protein CASSSGTFEQFF. This chain joins TRBV27 and TRBJ2-1; D possibly corresponds to TRBD1 (6 bases). CDR3 length equals 12 residues. The germline V gene encodes CDR1 MNHEY and CDR2 SMNVEV (reference sequence). Trimming removed 4 bases from V and 9 bases from J, with 10 bases in between.